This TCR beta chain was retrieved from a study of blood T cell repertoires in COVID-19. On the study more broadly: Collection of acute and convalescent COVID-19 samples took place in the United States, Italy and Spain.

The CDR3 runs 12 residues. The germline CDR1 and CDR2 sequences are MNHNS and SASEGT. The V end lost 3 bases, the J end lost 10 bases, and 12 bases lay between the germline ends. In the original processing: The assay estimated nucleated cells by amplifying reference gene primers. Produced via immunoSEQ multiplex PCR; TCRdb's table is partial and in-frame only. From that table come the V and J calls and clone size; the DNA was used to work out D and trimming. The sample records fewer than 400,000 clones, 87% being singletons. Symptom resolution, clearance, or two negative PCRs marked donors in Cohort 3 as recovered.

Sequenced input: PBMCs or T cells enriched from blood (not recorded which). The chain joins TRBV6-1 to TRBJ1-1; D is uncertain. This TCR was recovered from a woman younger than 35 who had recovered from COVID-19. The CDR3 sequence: CASSDSYEGAFF. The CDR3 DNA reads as TGTGCCAGCAGTGACAGTTATGAGGGAGCTTTCTTT.